This T cell receptor (beta chain) was captured by sequencing in a study of control samples from healthy donors and cancer patients. The assay was immunoSEQ multiplex PCR, and TCRdb's table has in-frame clones only and misses some. The sample carries some 94,000 clones, approximately 86% recorded once. Germline CDR1 and CDR2: SGHTS and YDEGEE. This CDR3 spans 14 amino acids. Trimming stripped 0 bases from V and 5 bases from J, with 6 bases between. The source is a woman in her forties or fifties in good health. The chain has TRBV5-8 and TRBJ1-6; D not resolved. Sequencing input: blood. CDR3 protein: CASSLGTDNSPLHF. The CDR3 nucleotides read TGTGCCAGCAGCTTGGGTACGGATAATTCACCCCTCCACTTT.